Here is one T cell receptor beta chain with its context. The entry originates in a study of CD8 T cells in Susac syndrome. V lost 3 bases and J 2 bases, leaving 17 bases between the germline ends. From germline, CDR1 is SGHNT and CDR2 YYREEE (reference sequence). The CDR3 has 16 residues. The RNA, about 0.45 to 1 ug, was put through reverse transcription using random hexamers. Amplification of TCR beta CDR3 spanned 54 Vbeta and 13 Jbeta via immunoSEQ multiplex PCR. Each CDR3 protein is one row after TCRdb ran MiXCR on the immunoSEQ multiplex PCR reads. The data hold 150,000 to 250,000 distinct CDR3 sequences, with roughly 95% observed a single time. TCR beta sequences were obtained from blood CD8+ and CD4+ T cells. Negative isolation yielded CD8+ and CD4+ T cells; FACS enriched TEMRA cells.

The sequenced sample consisted of CD4+ T cells from PBMCs. This chain joins TRBV5-4 and TRBJ1-2, with D perhaps matching TRBD1 (5 bases). This clonotype was sampled from a human donor with multiple sclerosis. CDR3 protein: CASSWNQGRANYGYTF. As DNA, the CDR3 is TGTGCCAGCAGCTGGAATCAGGGCAGGGCGAACTATGGCTACACCTTC.